This T cell receptor beta chain came from a study of blood T cell repertoires in COVID-19. This clone was detected only a few times. V was cut by 5 bases and J by 4 bases, with 15 bases left in between. Germline CDR1 KGHDR, CDR2 SFDVKD. The CDR3 spans 15 residues. The repertoire was sequenced with immunoSEQ multiplex PCR; TCRdb's copy has only in-frame clones and lacks some. The table lists 150,000 to 200,000 clones, 88% of them singletons. This chain joins TRBV24-1 and TRBJ2-3, with D possibly being TRBD2 (6 bases). Sequencing was done on a sample of PBMCs or T cells enriched from blood (not recorded which). The TCR comes from a woman younger than 30 who had recovered from COVID-19. The CDR3 nucleotides read TGTGCCACCAGTGGCCCACTAGCAGACTCAGATACGCAGTATTTT. This gives the protein CATSGPLADSDTQYF.